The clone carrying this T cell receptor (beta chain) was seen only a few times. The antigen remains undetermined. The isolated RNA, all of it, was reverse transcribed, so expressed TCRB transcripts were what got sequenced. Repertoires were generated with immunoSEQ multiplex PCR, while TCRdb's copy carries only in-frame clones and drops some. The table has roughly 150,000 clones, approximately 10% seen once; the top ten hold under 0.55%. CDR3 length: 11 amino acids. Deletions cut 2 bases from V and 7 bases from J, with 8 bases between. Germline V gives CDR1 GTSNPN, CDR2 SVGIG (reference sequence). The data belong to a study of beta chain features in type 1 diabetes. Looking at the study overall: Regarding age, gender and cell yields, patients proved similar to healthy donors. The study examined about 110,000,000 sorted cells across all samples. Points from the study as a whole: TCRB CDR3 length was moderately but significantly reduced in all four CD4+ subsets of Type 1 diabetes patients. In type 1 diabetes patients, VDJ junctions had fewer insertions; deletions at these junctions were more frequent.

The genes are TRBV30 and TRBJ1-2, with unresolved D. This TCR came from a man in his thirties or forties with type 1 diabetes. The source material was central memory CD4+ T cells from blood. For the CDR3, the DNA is TGTGCCTGGAGTCAGTCTCTTGGCTACACCTTC. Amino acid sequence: CAWSQSLGYTF.